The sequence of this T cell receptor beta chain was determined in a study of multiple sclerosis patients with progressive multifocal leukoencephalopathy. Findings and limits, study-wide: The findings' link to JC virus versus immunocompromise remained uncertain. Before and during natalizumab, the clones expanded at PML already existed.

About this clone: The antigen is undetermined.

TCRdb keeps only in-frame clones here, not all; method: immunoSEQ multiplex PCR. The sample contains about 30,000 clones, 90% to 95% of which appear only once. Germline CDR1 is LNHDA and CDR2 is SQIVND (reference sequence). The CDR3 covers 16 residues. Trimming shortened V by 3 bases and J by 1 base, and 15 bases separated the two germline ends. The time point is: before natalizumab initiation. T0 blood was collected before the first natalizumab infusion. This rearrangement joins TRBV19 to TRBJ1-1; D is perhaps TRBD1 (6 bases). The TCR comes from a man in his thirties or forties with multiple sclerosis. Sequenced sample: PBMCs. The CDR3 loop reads CASSIWPGAENTEAFF. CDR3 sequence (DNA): TGTGCCAGTAGTATTTGGCCAGGGGCGGAGAACACTGAAGCTTTCTTT.